The 17 T cell receptor beta chains below all came from one sample that was sequenced in a study of blood T cell repertoires in COVID-19. Libraries were prepared by immunoSEQ multiplex PCR; TCRdb keeps only in-frame clonotypes and omits some of them. The repertoire has roughly 40,000 clones, over 80% of them found once; the top ten carry roughly 10%. The sample taken for sequencing was peripheral blood. These receptor sequences come from a woman aged 70-85 years with acute or convalescent COVID-19.

The V call is TRBV11-3, the J call TRBJ2-1; TRBD1 agrees at 8 bases. Germline V gene data show CDR1 as SGHNT and CDR2 as YENEEA. This CDR3 is 17 amino acids long. The trim removed 4 bases at V and 0 bases at J, leaving 8 bases unmatched. The CDR3 reads CASSSAPGQVSYNEQFF. The CDR3 DNA reads TGTGCCAGCAGCTCCGCTCCGGGACAGGTCTCCTACAATGAGCAGTTCTTC. Combining the CDR3 with reference TRBV11-3 and TRBJ2-1 gives the whole variable domain EAGVVQSPRYKIIEKKQPVAFWCNPISGHNTLYWYLQNLGQGPELLIRYENEEAVDDSQLPKDRFSAERLKGVDSTLKIQPAELGDSAVYLCASSSAPGQVSYNEQFFGPGTRLTVL.

V usage is TRBV13 and J usage is TRBJ2-1, with 8 bases that match TRBD2. The CDR3 length is 16 residues. V lost 5 bases to trimming and J lost 8 bases; unmatched junction nucleotides: 14. CDR1 and CDR2 from the germline V gene are PRHDT and FYEKMQ (reference sequence). CDR3 nucleotide sequence: TGTGCCAGCAGCAGGAGTAGCGGGGTGATATTCTATGAGCAGTTCTTC. Protein product: CASSRSSGVIFYEQFF.

V usage is TRBV5-1 and J usage is TRBJ2-1; 7 nucleotides line up with TRBD1. The CDR3 runs to 15 residues. With 0 bases clipped from V and 9 bases from J, the junction kept 9 bases outside the gene matches. Germline CDR1 reads SGHRS; CDR2 reads YFSETQ. CDR3 in amino acids: CASSLGQGGLGEQFF. CDR3 sequence (DNA): TGCGCCAGCAGCTTGGGACAGGGTGGGTTAGGTGAGCAGTTCTTC.

V usage is TRBV29-1 and J usage is TRBJ1-5; 9 bases agree with TRBD1. With V trimmed by 6 bases and J by 6 bases, 9 bases remained unmatched. The CDR3 runs 14 residues. Per germline, CDR1 SQVTM and CDR2 ANQGSEA. CDR3 sequence (DNA): TGCAGCGTCAACACCGGGACAGGGAGTCAGCCCCAGCATTTT. It translates to CSVNTGTGSQPQHF.

The chain carries TRBV11-2 and TRBJ2-1; 11 positions match TRBD2. There are 16 residues in the CDR3. V shed 1 base, J shed 4 bases, and the junction held 3 bases outside the gene matches. Germline V gene sequence: CDR1 SGHAT, CDR2 FQNNGV. CDR3: CASSLAGTSGYNEQFF. CDR3 bases: TGTGCCAGCAGCTTAGCCGGGACTAGCGGTTACAATGAGCAGTTCTTC.

This clone is categorized as hyperexpanded. The chain joins TRBV2 to TRBJ2-1, with 7 bases identical to TRBD2. Germline V CDR1 and CDR2: SNHLY, FYNNEI. Trimming removed 6 bases from V and 12 bases from J; junction bases left unmatched: 8. The CDR3 runs to 12 residues. In DNA, the CDR3 is TGTGCCAGCAGACCTGGACTAGTGGCGCAGTTCTTC. Protein: CASRPGLVAQFF.

The rearrangement joins TRBV7-9 to TRBJ2-4; 10 bases match TRBD1. This CDR3 is 14 amino acids long. V shed 5 bases, J shed 8 bases, and the junction held 6 bases outside the gene matches. Germline loops: CDR1 SEHNR, CDR2 FQNEAQ (reference sequence). CDR3 protein: CASSAGQGVDIQYF. CDR3 in DNA: TGTGCCAGCAGCGCAGGACAGGGGGTAGACATTCAGTACTTC. Using reference TRBV7-9 and TRBJ2-4 for the parts outside the CDR3, the full variable domain is DTGVSQNPRHKITKRGQNVTFRCDPISEHNRLYWYRQTLGQGPEFLTYFQNEAQLEKSRLLSDRFSAERPKGSFSTLEIQRTEQGDSAMYLCASSAGQGVDIQYFGAGTRLSVL.

The chain links TRBV9 to TRBJ2-1; possibly TRBD1 for D (5 bases). The CDR3 has 14 residues. V was pared by 4 bases and J by 6 bases, with 14 bases between. Germline values: CDR1 SGDLS, CDR2 YYNGEE. CDR3 residues: CASSHEGASNEQFF. CDR3 nucleotide sequence: TGTGCCAGCAGCCATGAAGGGGCCAGCAATGAGCAGTTCTTC.

The chain employs TRBV4-3 and TRBJ1-1; D may be TRBD1 (5 bases). CDR1 LGHNA and CDR2 YSLEER come from the germline V gene. The CDR3 is made up of 12 amino acids. Trimming stripped 5 bases from V and 3 bases from J, with 7 bases between. DNA for the CDR3: TGCGCCAGCAGCTCACAGGACACTGAAGCTTTCTTT. It translates to CASSSQDTEAFF.

The genes are TRBV3-1 (or the pseudogene TRBV3-2) and TRBJ1-1, with TRBD1 as a possible D gene (5 bases). The germline gives CDR1 LGHDT, CDR2 YNNKEL (reference sequence). Trimming left V 1 base short and J 11 bases short, with 17 bases between. The CDR3 length is 14 residues. The DNA for the CDR3 is TGTGCCAGCAGCCAAGTCGGAGTCAGGGAAAAGGCTTTCTTT. Residues: CASSQVGVREKAFF.

The chain has TRBV4-3 and TRBJ1-1; D may be TRBD1 (6 bases). Trimming pared 6 bases from V and 0 bases from J, leaving 8 bases between. The germline V gene encodes CDR1 LGHNA and CDR2 YSLEER. The CDR3 consists of 13 residues. CDR3 sequence reads: CASRTGMNTEAFF. CDR3 DNA sequence: TGCGCCAGCAGGACAGGTATGAACACTGAAGCTTTCTTT.

The chain carries TRBV2 and TRBJ2-1; 8 nucleotides agree with TRBD1. Per the germline V gene, CDR1 is SNHLY and CDR2 is FYNNEI. The J segment lost 6 bases and the V segment lost 8 bases, leaving 6 bases of the junction unmatched. This CDR3 spans 13 amino acids. CDR3 sequence reads: CASDRGPSNEQFF. The DNA of the CDR3 is TGTGCCAGCGACAGGGGCCCCTCCAATGAGCAGTTCTTC.

This rearrangement joins TRBV5-6 to TRBJ1-6; the D gene is possibly TRBD1 (5 bases). This CDR3 has 14 amino acids. V was pared by 0 bases and J by 7 bases, with 8 bases between. The germline CDR1 and CDR2 sequences are SGHDT and YYEEEE. Here the CDR3 reads CASSLGQKNSPLHF. CDR3 bases: TGTGCCAGCAGCTTGGGACAGAAAAATTCACCCCTCCACTTT. Looking up the rest from reference TRBV5-6 and TRBJ1-6 gives the full variable domain: DAGVTQSPTHLIKTRGQQVTLRCSPKSGHDTVSWYQQALGQGPQFIFQYYEEEERQRGNFPDRFSGHQFPNYSSELNVNALLLGDSALYLCASSLGQKNSPLHFGNGTRLTVT.

V and J are TRBV19 and TRBJ2-5, with D hard to call. The CDR3 covers 13 residues. The ends were cut back, 3 bases at V and 0 bases at J, with 5 bases in the middle. From germline, CDR1 is LNHDA and CDR2 SQIVND (reference sequence). The CDR3 DNA follows: TGTGCCAGTAGTATCCAGTACCAAGAGACCCAGTACTTC. Its translation is CASSIQYQETQYF.

The chain joins TRBV6-4 to TRBJ2-3, with 7 bases that match TRBD2. Per the germline V gene, CDR1 is MRHNA and CDR2 is SNTAGT. Trimming took 6 bases from V and 5 from J; bases not matched to a gene: 8. The CDR3 has 14 residues. This CDR3 is CASSAQGEGDTQYF. The DNA of the CDR3 is TGTGCCAGCAGCGCCCAAGGGGAGGGAGATACGCAGTATTTT.

In this sample, this clone turned up a few times. The chain joins TRBV6-2 or TRBV6-3 to TRBJ1-5; 9 bases align to TRBD1. Germline loops: CDR1 MNHEY, CDR2 SVGEGT. With V trimmed by 5 bases and J by 5 bases, 10 bases remained unmatched. The CDR3 length is 16 residues. CDR3 sequence: CASSKLTGQGDQPQHF. CDR3 DNA sequence: TGTGCCAGCAGTAAACTGACGGGACAGGGTGATCAGCCCCAGCATTTT.

The J gene is TRBJ1-2, the V gene TRBV24-1; a possible D gene is TRBD1 (5 bases). Trimming shortened V by 7 bases and J by 8 bases, and 13 bases separated the two germline ends. The CDR3 spans 12 residues. Per the germline V gene, CDR1 is KGHDR and CDR2 is SFDVKD. As DNA, the CDR3 is TGTGCCACCAGCCGGGCGGGGGACGGCTACACCTTC. This sequence encodes CATSRAGDGYTF.